The text below deals with one TCR beta chain. The data stem from a study of CD8+ T cells in alopecia areata. Extracted from the samples, RNA was reverse transcribed into cDNA to serve as the sequencing template. Some clones are missing from TCRdb's copy, which holds only in-frame ones; the method was immunoSEQ multiplex PCR. The sample lists about 100,000 clones; 59% were seen once. The material sequenced was CD8+ T cells sorted from blood. This clonotype was sampled from a human donor in good health.

The CDR3 sequence: CASSLLSTERDTNGNTIYF. CDR3 DNA: TGCGCCAGCAGCTTGTTATCCACTGAACGAGACACGAACGGAAACACCATATATTTT. The chain is built from TRBV5-1 and TRBJ1-3, with unresolved D. This CDR3 comprises 19 residues. Trimming left V 1 base short and J 4 bases short, with 24 bases between. Germline V CDR1 and CDR2: SGHRS, YFSETQ.